This TCR beta chain was identified in a study of blood T cell repertoires in COVID-19. Across the study: Some COVID-19 samples were acute and others convalescent; all came from the United States, Italy and Spain. The analysed material was cDNA or gDNA that came from T cells, B-cell-depleted T cells, or PBMCs.

CDR3 length: 16 residues. Germline lookup yields CDR1 LGHDT and CDR2 YNNKEL (reference sequence). V gave up 4 bases and J gave up 1 base, with 16 bases separating them. Original data processing: Counts of nucleated cells, estimated from reference gene primer amplification, were obtained. Using immunoSEQ multiplex PCR, the repertoire was profiled, and TCRdb retains in-frame clones only, with some absent. That table supplies the V and J calls and clone size; D and trimming were determined from the DNA. Of some 100,000 clones listed, around 90% were seen once; the top ten hold 3% to 3.5%. The receptor's source is a woman in her 70s with acute or convalescent COVID-19. The J gene is TRBJ1-2, the V gene TRBV3-1 (or the pseudogene TRBV3-2); maybe TRBD1 (6 bases). The sample comprised peripheral blood. The CDR3 loop is CASSPTGQRRNYGYTF. CDR3 DNA: TGTGCCAGCAGCCCGACCGGACAGCGGCGTAACTATGGCTACACCTTC.